These T cell receptor beta chains were read from a single sample in a study of T cell changes during pregnancy in multiple sclerosis. Here immunoSEQ multiplex PCR was the method, and the copy in TCRdb shows in-frame clones only, minus some. The sample includes about 38,000 clones, about 90% of them seen just once. Specimen: CD4+ T cells from peripheral blood mononuclear cells, collected in the second trimester of pregnancy. All receptors come from a female donor with multiple sclerosis, enrolled in a pregnancy study. The CDR3 runs from the conserved cysteine through the conserved F or W. A D gene is named only where the DNA matches it firmly. Rows may omit the clone size; those that give it use once, few, many or a size class.

TRBV5-4,TRBJ1-3,-,TRBD1,CASSLAGGQSGNTIYF,TGTGCCAGCAGCTTGGCCGGGGGACAGTCTGGAAACACCATATATTTT
TRBV10-3,TRBJ2-7,-,-,CAISETGAGTDNTYEQYF,TGTGCCATCAGTGAGACGGGAGCCGGGACAGACAACACCTACGAGCAGTACTTC
TRBV7-3,TRBJ1-3,-,-,CASSPGSGNTIYF,TGTGCCAGCAGCCCGGGATCTGGAAACACCATATATTTT
TRBV5-1,TRBJ1-1,-,-,CASSLATNGLAAEAFF,TGCGCCAGCAGCTTGGCTACCAACGGTCTGGCGGCTGAAGCTTTCTTT
TRBV25-1,TRBJ2-3,-,TRBD1,CASRPGQGWSTDTQYF,TGTGCCAGCAGACCTGGACAGGGATGGAGCACAGATACGCAGTATTTT
TRBV29-1,TRBJ2-7,-,TRBD1,CSVVGQPSYEQYF,TGCAGCGTTGTGGGACAGCCCTCCTACGAGCAGTACTTC
TRBV9,TRBJ2-2,-,TRBD2,CASSVVPSRTSGSFTGELFF,TGTGCCAGCAGCGTAGTCCCCTCTAGGACTAGCGGGAGTTTCACCGGGGAGCTGTTTTTT
TRBV5-1,TRBJ2-1,-,-,CASSRPGGPEQFF,TGCGCCAGCAGCCGCCCGGGGGGCCCTGAGCAGTTCTTC
TRBV5-1,TRBJ2-5,-,-,CASSLAPFETQYF,TGCGCCAGCAGCTTGGCCCCTTTTGAGACCCAGTACTTC
TRBV5-6,TRBJ2-6,-,TRBD2,CASSSRGVGANVLTF,TGTGCCAGCAGCTCCCGGGGGGTTGGGGCCAACGTCCTGACTTTC
TRBV9,TRBJ2-1,-,-,CASSVATQTGYNEQFF,TGTGCCAGCAGCGTAGCTACGCAGACAGGCTACAATGAGCAGTTCTTC
TRBV27,TRBJ1-2,once,TRBD1,CASSADRVLHYGYTF,TGTGCCAGCAGTGCCGACAGGGTATTGCACTATGGCTACACCTTC
TRBV30,TRBJ1-2,-,-,CAWSGLYGYTF,TGTGCCTGGAGTGGGCTCTATGGCTACACCTTC
TRBV10-3,TRBJ2-3,-,TRBD1,CAISKTGDVTDTQYF,TGTGCCATCAGTAAGACAGGGGACGTCACAGATACGCAGTATTTT
TRBV6-5,TRBJ2-2,once,-,CASRLHDTGELFF,TGTGCCAGCAGGTTACACGACACCGGGGAGCTGTTTTTT
TRBV7-9,TRBJ1-2,once,-,CASSLERGRFADGGYTF,TGTGCCAGCAGCTTAGAAAGGGGCCGCTTTGCAGACGGTGGCTACACCTTC
TRBV4-3,TRBJ2-2,-,TRBD2,CASSQDGGSGAQNTGELFF,TGCGCCAGCAGCCAAGATGGAGGTAGCGGGGCTCAGAACACCGGGGAGCTGTTTTTT
TRBV5-6,TRBJ1-4,-,-,CASSLMGGASTNEKLFF,TGTGCCAGCAGCTTGATGGGGGGGGCCTCAACTAATGAAAAACTGTTTTTT
TRBV7-9,TRBJ2-5,-,TRBD1,CASSRQTGSQETQYF,TGTGCCAGCAGCAGGCAGACAGGGTCCCAAGAGACCCAGTACTTC